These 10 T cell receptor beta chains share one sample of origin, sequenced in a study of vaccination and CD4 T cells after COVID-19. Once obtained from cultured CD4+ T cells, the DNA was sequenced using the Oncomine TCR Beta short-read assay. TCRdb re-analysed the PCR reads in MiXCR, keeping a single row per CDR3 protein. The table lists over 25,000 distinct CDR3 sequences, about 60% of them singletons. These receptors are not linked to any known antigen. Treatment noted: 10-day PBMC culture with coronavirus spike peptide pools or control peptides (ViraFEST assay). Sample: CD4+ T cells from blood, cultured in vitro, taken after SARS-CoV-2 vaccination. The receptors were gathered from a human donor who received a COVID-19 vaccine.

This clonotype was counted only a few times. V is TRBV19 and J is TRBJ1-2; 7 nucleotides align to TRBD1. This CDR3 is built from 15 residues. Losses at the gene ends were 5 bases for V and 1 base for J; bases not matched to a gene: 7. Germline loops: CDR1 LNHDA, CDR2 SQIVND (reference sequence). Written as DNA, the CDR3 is TGTGCCAGTAGTGCGGGGACAGTGAGTAACTATGGCTACACCTTC. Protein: CASSAGTVSNYGYTF.

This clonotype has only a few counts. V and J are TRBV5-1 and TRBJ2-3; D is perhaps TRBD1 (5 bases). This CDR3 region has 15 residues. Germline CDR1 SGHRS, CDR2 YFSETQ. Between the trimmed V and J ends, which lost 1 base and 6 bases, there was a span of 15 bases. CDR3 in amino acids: CASSLRAPGLDTQYF. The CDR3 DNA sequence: TGCGCCAGCAGCTTGAGGGCCCCAGGGTTGGATACGCAGTATTTT.

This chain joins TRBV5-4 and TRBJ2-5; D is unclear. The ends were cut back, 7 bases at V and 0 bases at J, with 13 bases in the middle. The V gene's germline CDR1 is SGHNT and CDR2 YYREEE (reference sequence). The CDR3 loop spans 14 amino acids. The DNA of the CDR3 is TGTGCCAGCCGTAGTGACATCAACCAAGAGACCCAGTACTTC. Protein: CASRSDINQETQYF.

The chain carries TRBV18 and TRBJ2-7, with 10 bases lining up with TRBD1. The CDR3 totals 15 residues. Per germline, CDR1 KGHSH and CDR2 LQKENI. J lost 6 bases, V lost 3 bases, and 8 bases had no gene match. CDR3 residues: CASSPLGTGDREQYF. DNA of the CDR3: TGTGCCAGCTCACCCTTGGGGACAGGGGATCGCGAGCAGTACTTC.

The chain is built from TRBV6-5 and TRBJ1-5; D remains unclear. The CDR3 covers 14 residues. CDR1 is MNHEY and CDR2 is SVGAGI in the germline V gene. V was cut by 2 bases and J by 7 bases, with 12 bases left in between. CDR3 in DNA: TGTGCCAGCAGTTACAGAGCATCGGGGCAGCCCCAGCATTTT. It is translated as CASSYRASGQPQHF.

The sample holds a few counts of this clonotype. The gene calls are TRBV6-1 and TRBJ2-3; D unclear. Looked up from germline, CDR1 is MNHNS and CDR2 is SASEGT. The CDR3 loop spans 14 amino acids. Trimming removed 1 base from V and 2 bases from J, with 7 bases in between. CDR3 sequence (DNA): TGTGCCAGCAGTGAAGGGCCAATCACAGATACGCAGTATTTT. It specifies CASSEGPITDTQYF.

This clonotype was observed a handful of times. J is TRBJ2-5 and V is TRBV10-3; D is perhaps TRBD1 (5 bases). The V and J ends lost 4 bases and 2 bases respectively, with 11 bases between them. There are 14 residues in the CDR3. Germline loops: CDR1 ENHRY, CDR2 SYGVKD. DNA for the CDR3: TGTGCCATCAGTGGACAGCGAATTCAAGAGACCCAGTACTTC. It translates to CAISGQRIQETQYF.

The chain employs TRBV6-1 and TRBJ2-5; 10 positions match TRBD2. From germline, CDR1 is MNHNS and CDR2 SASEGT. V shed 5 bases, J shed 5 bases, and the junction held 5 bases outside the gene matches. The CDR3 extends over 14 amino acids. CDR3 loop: CASSPAGLAETQYF. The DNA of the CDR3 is TGTGCCAGCAGTCCTGCGGGACTAGCGGAGACCCAGTACTTC.

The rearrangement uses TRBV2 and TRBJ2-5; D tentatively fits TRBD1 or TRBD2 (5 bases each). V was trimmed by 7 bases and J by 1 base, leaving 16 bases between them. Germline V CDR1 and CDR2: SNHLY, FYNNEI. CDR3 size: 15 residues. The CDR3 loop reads CASTSQGVLQETQYF. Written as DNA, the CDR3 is TGTGCCAGCACCTCCCAGGGAGTCCTCCAAGAGACCCAGTACTTC.

The CDR3 is CSARIGDTQYF. The CDR3 DNA reads as TGCAGTGCTAGAATCGGGGATACGCAGTATTTT. V gene TRBV20-1 combines with J gene TRBJ2-3; no firm D call. The V gene's germline CDR1 is DFQATT and CDR2 SNEGSKA (reference sequence). The CDR3 is 11 amino acids. Trimming cost V 2 bases and J 6 bases, with 6 bases left between them.